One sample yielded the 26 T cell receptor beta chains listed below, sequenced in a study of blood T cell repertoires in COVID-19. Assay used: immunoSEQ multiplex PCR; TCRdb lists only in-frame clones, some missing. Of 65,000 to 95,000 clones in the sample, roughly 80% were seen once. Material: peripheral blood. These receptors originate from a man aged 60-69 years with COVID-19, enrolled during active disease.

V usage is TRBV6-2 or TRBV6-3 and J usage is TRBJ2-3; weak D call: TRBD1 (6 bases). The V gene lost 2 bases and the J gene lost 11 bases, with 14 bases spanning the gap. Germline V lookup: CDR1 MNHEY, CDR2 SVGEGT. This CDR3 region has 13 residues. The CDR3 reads CASSYKAQGWQYF. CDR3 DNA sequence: TGTGCCAGCAGTTACAAGGCCCAGGGGTGGCAGTATTTT.

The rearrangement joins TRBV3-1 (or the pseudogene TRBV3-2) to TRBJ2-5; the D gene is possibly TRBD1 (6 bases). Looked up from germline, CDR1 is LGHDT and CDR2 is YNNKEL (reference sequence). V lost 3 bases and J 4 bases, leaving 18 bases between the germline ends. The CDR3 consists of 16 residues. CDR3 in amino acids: CASSHRSWGQSETQYF. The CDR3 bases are TGTGCCAGCAGCCACCGATCTTGGGGGCAGTCAGAGACCCAGTACTTC.

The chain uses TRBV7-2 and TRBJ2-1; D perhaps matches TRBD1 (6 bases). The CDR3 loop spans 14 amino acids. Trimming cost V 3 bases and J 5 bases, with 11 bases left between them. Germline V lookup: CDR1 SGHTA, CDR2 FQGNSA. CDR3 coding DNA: TGTGCCAGCAGCTTTTACAGGGCCAACAATGAGCAGTTCTTC. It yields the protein CASSFYRANNEQFF.

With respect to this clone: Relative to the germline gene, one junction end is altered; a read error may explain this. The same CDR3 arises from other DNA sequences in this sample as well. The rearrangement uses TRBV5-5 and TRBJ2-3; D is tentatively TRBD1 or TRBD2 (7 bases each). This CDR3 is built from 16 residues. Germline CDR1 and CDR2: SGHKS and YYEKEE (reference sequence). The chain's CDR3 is CASRLGGGGRALPGYF. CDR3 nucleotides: TGTGCCAGCCGCTTGGGAGGGGGCGGGCGGGCCCTCCCTGGGTATTTT.

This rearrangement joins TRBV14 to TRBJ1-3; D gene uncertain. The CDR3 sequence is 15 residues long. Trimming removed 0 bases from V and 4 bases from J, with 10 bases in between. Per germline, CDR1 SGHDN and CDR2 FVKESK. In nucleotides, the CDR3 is TGTGCCAGCAGCCAAGATCAGCGTTTCGGAAACACCATATATTTT. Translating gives CASSQDQRFGNTIYF.

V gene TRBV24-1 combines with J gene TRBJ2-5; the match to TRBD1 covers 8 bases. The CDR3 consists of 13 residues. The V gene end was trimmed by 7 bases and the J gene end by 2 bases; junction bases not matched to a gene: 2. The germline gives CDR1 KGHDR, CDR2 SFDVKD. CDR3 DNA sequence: TGTGCCACCAGCGACAGGGGTCAAGAGACCCAGTACTTC. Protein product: CATSDRGQETQYF.

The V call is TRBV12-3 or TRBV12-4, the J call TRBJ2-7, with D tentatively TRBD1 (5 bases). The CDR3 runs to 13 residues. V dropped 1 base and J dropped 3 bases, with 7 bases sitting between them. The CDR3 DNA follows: TGTGCCAGCAGTTTAGGTCAGGGCTACGAGCAGTACTTC. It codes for CASSLGQGYEQYF.

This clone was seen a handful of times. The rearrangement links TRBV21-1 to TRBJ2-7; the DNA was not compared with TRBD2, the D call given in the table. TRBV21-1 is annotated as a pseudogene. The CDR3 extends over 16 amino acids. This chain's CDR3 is CASSTYTSGSKYEQYF. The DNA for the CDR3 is TGTGCCAGCAGCACCTACACTAGCGGGAGTAAGTACGAGCAGTACTTC.

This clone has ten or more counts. The CDR3 bases are TGTGCCAGCAGCGTATTGGACGGGGACTATGGCTACACCTTC. Its translation is CASSVLDGDYGYTF. The V gene is TRBV9, the J gene TRBJ1-2; the D is unclear. Germline CDR1 and CDR2: SGDLS and YYNGEE. This CDR3 is built from 14 residues. V was pared by 1 base and J by 3 bases, with 10 bases between.

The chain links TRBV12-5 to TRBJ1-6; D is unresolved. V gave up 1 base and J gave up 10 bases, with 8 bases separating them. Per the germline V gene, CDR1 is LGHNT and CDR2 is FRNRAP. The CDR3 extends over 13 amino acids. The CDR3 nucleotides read TGTGCTAGTGGTTTGGATGAGTTGTCACCCCTCCACTTT. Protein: CASGLDELSPLHF.

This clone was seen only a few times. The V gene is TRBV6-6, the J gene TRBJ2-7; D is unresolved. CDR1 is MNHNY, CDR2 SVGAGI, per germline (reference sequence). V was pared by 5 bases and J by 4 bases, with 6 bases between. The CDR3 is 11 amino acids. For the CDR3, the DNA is TGTGCCAGCAGTCTGAGGTACGAGCAGTACTTC. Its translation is CASSLRYEQYF.

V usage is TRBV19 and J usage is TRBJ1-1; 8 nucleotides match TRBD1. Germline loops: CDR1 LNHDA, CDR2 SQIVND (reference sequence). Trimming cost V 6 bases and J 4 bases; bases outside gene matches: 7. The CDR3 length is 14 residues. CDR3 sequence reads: CASSTGDRGTEAFF. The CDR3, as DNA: TGTGCCAGTAGCACTGGAGACAGGGGCACTGAAGCTTTCTTT.

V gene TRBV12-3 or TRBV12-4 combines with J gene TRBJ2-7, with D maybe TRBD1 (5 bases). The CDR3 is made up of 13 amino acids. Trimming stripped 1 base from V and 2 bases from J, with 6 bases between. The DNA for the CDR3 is TGTGCCAGCAGTTTAGGACAGACCTACGAGCAGTACTTC. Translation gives CASSLGQTYEQYF.

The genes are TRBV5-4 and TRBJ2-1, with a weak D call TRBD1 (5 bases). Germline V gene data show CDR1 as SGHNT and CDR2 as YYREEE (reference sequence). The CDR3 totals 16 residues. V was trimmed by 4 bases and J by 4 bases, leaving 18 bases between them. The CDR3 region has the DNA TGTGCCAGCAGCCGGCGGCGTGACAGAGTTTACAATGAGCAGTTCTTC. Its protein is CASSRRRDRVYNEQFF.

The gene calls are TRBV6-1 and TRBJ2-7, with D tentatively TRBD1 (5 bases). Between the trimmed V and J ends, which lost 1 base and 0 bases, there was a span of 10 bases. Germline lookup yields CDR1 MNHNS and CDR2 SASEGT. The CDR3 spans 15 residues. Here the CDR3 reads CASSEERQSSYEQYF. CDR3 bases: TGTGCCAGCAGTGAAGAACGACAGAGCTCCTACGAGCAGTACTTC.

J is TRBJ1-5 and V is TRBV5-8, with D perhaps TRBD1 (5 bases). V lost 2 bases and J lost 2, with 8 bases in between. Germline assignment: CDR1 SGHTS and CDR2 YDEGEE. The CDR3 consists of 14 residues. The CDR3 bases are TGTGCCAGCAGCTTCCAACAGGGCAATCAGCCCCAGCATTTT. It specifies CASSFQQGNQPQHF.

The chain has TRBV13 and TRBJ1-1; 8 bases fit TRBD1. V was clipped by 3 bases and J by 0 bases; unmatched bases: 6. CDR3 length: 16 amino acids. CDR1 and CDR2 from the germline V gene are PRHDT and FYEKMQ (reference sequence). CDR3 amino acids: CASSFGTGPMNTEAFF. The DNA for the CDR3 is TGTGCCAGCAGCTTCGGGACAGGACCTATGAACACTGAAGCTTTCTTT.

The CDR3 DNA reads as TGTGCCATCAGAGAAAGGACTAGCCCAAATCAGCCCGGGGAGCTGTTTTTT. Its translation is CAIRERTSPNQPGELFF. This sequence joins TRBV10-3 and TRBJ2-2, with 8 bases aligning to TRBD2. CDR1 is ENHRY and CDR2 is SYGVKD in the germline V gene. J was trimmed by 6 bases and V by 6 bases; bases with no gene match: 15. CDR3 length: 17 amino acids.

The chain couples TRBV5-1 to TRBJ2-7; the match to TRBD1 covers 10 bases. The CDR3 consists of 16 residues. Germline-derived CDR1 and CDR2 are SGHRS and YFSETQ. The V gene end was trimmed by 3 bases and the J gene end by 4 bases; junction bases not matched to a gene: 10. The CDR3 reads CASSSLDRGAEYEQYF. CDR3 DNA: TGCGCCAGCAGCTCGCTGGACAGGGGGGCCGAATACGAGCAGTACTTC.

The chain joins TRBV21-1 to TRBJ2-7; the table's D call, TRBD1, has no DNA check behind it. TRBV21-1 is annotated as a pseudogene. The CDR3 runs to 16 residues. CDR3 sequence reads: CASSTGPGQVSYEQYF. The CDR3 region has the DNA TGTGCCAGCAGCACCGGTCCGGGACAAGTCTCCTACGAGCAGTACTTC.

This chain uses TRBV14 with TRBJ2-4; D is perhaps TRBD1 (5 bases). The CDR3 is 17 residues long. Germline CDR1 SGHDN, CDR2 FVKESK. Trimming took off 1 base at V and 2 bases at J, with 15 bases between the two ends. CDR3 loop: CASSQGYGAGPKNIQYF. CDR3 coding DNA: TGTGCCAGCAGCCAAGGTTATGGGGCAGGGCCCAAAAACATTCAGTACTTC.

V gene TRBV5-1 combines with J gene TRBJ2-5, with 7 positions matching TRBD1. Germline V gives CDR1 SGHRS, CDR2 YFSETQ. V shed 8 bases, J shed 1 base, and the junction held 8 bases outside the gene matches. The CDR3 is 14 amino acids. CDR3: CASRQGTGQETQYF. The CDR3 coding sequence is TGCGCCAGTAGACAGGGTACAGGCCAAGAGACCCAGTACTTC.

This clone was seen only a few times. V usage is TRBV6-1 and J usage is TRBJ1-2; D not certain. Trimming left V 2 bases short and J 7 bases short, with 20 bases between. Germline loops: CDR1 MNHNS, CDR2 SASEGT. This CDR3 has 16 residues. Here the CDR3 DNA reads TGTGCCAGCAGTGAAAGGAAGGCGGGCCCCGCCGGTGGCTACACCTTC. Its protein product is CASSERKAGPAGGYTF.

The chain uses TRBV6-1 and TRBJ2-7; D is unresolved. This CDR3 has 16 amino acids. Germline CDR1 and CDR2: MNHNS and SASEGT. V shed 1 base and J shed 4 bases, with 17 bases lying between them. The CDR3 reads CASSEEMGRILYEQYF. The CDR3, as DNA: TGTGCCAGCAGTGAAGAAATGGGCAGGATTCTGTACGAGCAGTACTTC.

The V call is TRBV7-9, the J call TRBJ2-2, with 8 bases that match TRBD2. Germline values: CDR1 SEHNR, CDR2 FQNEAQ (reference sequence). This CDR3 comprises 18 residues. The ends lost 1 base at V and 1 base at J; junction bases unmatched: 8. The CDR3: CASSLDGSGVWNTGELFF. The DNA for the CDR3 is TGTGCCAGCAGCTTAGATGGTAGCGGGGTCTGGAACACCGGGGAGCTGTTTTTT.

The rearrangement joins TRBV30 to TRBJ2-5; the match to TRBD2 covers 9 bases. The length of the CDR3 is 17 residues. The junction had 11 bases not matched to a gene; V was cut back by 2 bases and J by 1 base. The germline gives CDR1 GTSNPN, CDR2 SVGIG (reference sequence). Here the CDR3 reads CAWSPAAGGGSQETQYF. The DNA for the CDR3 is TGTGCCTGGAGTCCCGCCGCGGGAGGGGGTTCCCAAGAGACCCAGTACTTC.